This T cell receptor beta chain is from a study of draining lymph node invasion in breast cancer (dated by TCRdb to about 2020). Regarding the study in general: Histology and cytokeratin immunohistochemistry were used to diagnose nodal metastasis, and EpCAM/CD45 flow cytometry was used to confirm the diagnosis. Across breast cancer tissues, a separate targeted assay used bulk TCR-beta CDR3 sequencing to compare sorted memory regulatory T cells with memory conventional CD4 T cells. From each patient, matched non-invaded and tumor-invaded tumor-draining lymph nodes and the primary tumor were collected, and both Treg and Tconv subsets were profiled. The separate targeted TCR sequencing included lymph nodes from five patients, and primary tumors were also sequenced for three of those five patients.

Memory regulatory T cells were isolated by sorting for CD4+ CD45RA- CD25high cells. Tumor-draining lymph nodes were classified as non-invaded or invaded according to the absence or presence of metastatic tumor cells. Before staining and sorting, a Miltenyi Pan T Cell isolation kit was used to pre-enrich the T cells. Immunohistochemistry for estrogen receptor, progesterone receptor, HER2 and Ki-67 was used to characterize primary tumors. Fresh surgical tissue was processed within a few hours after surgery by being cut into small fragments. Tissue fragments were enzymatically digested with Liberase TL plus DNase for about 20 minutes and were then filtered through a 40-micrometer strainer. After DAPI live/dead staining, cells were sorted on a BD FACS Aria II, reaching roughly 98-99% purity. Sorted cells were lysed in TCL buffer, and RNA was purified with a Norgen Single Cell RNA purification kit including DNase treatment.

The protocol used for the library was bulk RNA-seq. The run used an Illumina HiSeq 2500. Under the source paper's analysis protocol: For the separate targeted TCR-seq dataset, MiXCR version 2.1.5 with default parameters extracted and quantified CDR3 sequences from raw reads. TCR-beta clones in the separate targeted TCR-seq dataset were defined according to the combination of V gene, J gene and CDR3 sequence. The separate targeted TCR-seq dataset was filtered by first dropping clones with fewer than three counts and then keeping only the 90% most strongly expressed clones in each sample. For each tissue in the separate targeted TCR-seq dataset, Treg-Tconv overlap was calculated by dividing the number of shared clones by the total number of Treg clones and multiplying by 100. The public reads were reprocessed in TCRdb via fastp at Q25 and MiXCR, keeping in-frame beta chains. Rows are unified per CDR3 protein, each entry keeping the most common DNA and genes. TCRdb, rather than the study authors, made the V and J calls. This sample is represented by 2,900 or so distinct CDR3 sequences; roughly 46% of them were singletons. Jointly, the top ten make up more than 3% of the sample.

Paper-wide results and their limitations: In the targeted TCR-seq data, Tregs appeared more clonally expanded than Tconvs in all tissues, and both subsets were less diverse in tumor than lymph nodes. In each tissue, about 13-22% of Treg TCRs were also present in Tconvs, a finding interpreted as suggesting peripheral induction of Tregs. TCRs shared between the Treg and Tconv subsets were regarded as suggesting, but not proving, a common clonal origin. Tracking of the top-100 tumor clones could be carried out in just a couple of patients. The data could not determine whether Treg conversion took place in a particular organ or whether converted Tregs recirculated between nodes and tumor. Some clones from the top 100 tumor clones were found in both invaded and non-invaded nodes, which suggests recirculation between the tumor and the draining nodes.

Comments on this clonotype: Its specific antigen is unknown. Base-call qualities are not available, and no considerably larger clone is one nucleotide away.

The source is a female donor with luminal breast cancer. Sequenced material: sorted memory Tregs from a lymph node. Per the publication, the cell subset or site label means: CD45RA-negative sorted CD4+ T cells (memory Tconv or effector/memory Treg).

The CDR3 protein: CASRAPGKRDEQYF. The nucleotide sequence reads TGTGCCAGTAGAGCTCCAGGAAAGAGGGACGAGCAGTACTTC. Here the chain combines TRBV19 and TRBJ2-7, with a weak D call of TRBD2 (5 bases match). Including the terminal cysteine and phenylalanine, the CDR3 comprises 14 residues. Only the CDR3 region is kept as DNA, spanning 42 bases read in frame from base 1. Trimming costs V 6 bases and J 5 bases, and their ends lie 17 bases apart. The germline V gene (reference sequence) specifies LNHDA as CDR1 and SQIVND as CDR2.